One and the same sample provided the 25 T cell receptor beta chains below, sequenced in a study of vaccination effects on CD4 cells after COVID-19. Viral peptide pool expansion of antigen-specific CD4+ T cells preceded sequencing in the ViraFEST assay. Culture lasted 10 days before CD4+ T cell isolation. The antigens of these receptors remain unknown. Using immunoSEQ multiplex PCR, the repertoire was profiled, and TCRdb retains in-frame clones only, with some absent. The data hold 60,000 to 70,000 clones, with more than 80% observed a single time. Sequences were derived from CD4+ T cells from PBMCs cultured with HCoV-229E spike peptides, sampled before COVID-19 vaccination. These receptors originate from a human donor who received a COVID-19 vaccine.

The rearrangement joins TRBV11-1 to TRBJ1-5; no clear D gene. The CDR3 has 13 amino acids. CDR1 is SGHAT and CDR2 is FQDESV in the germline V gene (reference sequence). Between the trimmed V and J ends, which lost 5 bases and 3 bases, there was a span of 8 bases. Here the CDR3 reads CASSPTLNQPQHF. DNA of the CDR3: TGTGCCAGCAGCCCGACTCTCAATCAGCCCCAGCATTTT.

The chain couples TRBV18 to TRBJ1-4; TRBD1 is a possible D gene (6 bases). This CDR3 is 17 amino acids long. V was cut by 1 base and J by 0 bases, with 12 bases left in between. Germline loops: CDR1 KGHSH, CDR2 LQKENI. CDR3 sequence reads: CASSPRSRTATNEKLFF. As DNA, the CDR3 is TGTGCCAGCTCACCACGGAGCAGGACAGCAACTAATGAAAAACTGTTTTTT.

The chain links TRBV5-1 to TRBJ2-3, with 7 bases identical to TRBD1. CDR3 length equals 15 residues. Germline V CDR1 and CDR2: SGHRS, YFSETQ. The V gene end was trimmed by 4 bases and the J gene end by 4 bases; junction bases not matched to a gene: 9. The CDR3 DNA sequence: TGCGCCAGCAGCCCAAGACAGGGAAGCGCAGATACGCAGTATTTT. It encodes CASSPRQGSADTQYF.

The V and J genes are TRBV6-6 and TRBJ1-1; TRBD1 might be the D (6 bases). V was shortened by 2 bases and J by 1 base, with 8 bases between the two germline ends. Looked up from germline, CDR1 is MNHNY and CDR2 is SVGAGI (reference sequence). The CDR3 is 14 amino acids. The CDR3 region has the DNA TGTGCCAGCAGTTACCGACAGGAGAACACTGAAGCTTTCTTT. This translates into CASSYRQENTEAFF.

There are a few counts of this clone. The chain is built from TRBV4-1 and TRBJ1-6, with D possibly TRBD1 on 5 matching bases. Between the trimmed V and J ends, which lost 4 bases and 7 bases, there was a span of 17 bases. CDR1 MGHRA and CDR2 YSYEKL come from the germline V gene. This CDR3 has 16 residues. The CDR3 spells CASSRETAAGNSPLHF. CDR3 DNA sequence: TGCGCCAGCAGCCGGGAGACAGCGGCGGGGAATTCACCCCTCCACTTT.

J is TRBJ1-6 and V is TRBV5-1, with 10 nucleotides matching TRBD1. Unmatched junction bases numbered 3, after V lost 4 bases and J lost 5 bases. This CDR3 contains 15 residues. Germline CDR1 reads SGHRS; CDR2 reads YFSETQ. CDR3 nucleotides: TGCGCCAGCAGCGCGGGGACAGGGGATAATTCACCCCTCCACTTT. Translating it yields CASSAGTGDNSPLHF. Using reference TRBV5-1 and TRBJ1-6 for the parts outside the CDR3, the full variable domain is KAGVTQTPRYLIKTRGQQVTLSCSPISGHRSVSWYQQTPGQGLQFLFEYFSETQRNKGNFPGRFSGRQFSNSRSEMNVSTLELGDSALYLCASSAGTGDNSPLHFGNGTRLTVT.

Only a few counts were recorded for this clone. The chain carries TRBV12-5 and TRBJ1-1; no clear D gene. This CDR3 spans 13 amino acids. Germline-derived CDR1 and CDR2 are LGHNT and FRNRAP. Trimming cost V 1 base and J 5 bases, with 8 bases left between them. In nucleotides, the CDR3 is TGTGCTAGTGGTTTGGACGGTAAGACTGAAGCTTTCTTT. This translates into CASGLDGKTEAFF.

This rearrangement joins TRBV30 to TRBJ1-5; 9 bases map to TRBD1. The CDR3 length is 17 residues. Germline V gene data show CDR1 as GTSNPN and CDR2 as SVGIG (reference sequence). The J segment lost 2 bases and the V segment lost 2 bases, leaving 10 bases of the junction unmatched. The CDR3 nucleotides are TGTGCCTGGAGTCGAGGGACAGGGAGTCAGGGCAATCAGCCCCAGCATTTT. This translates into CAWSRGTGSQGNQPQHF.

The rearrangement links TRBV6-5 to TRBJ1-1; D uncertain. CDR3 size: 13 residues. V was shortened by 8 bases and J by 0 bases, with 10 bases between the two germline ends. Germline-derived CDR1 and CDR2 are MNHEY and SVGAGI. This CDR3 is CASAIGLNTEAFF. The CDR3 nucleotides read TGTGCCAGCGCAATCGGCTTGAACACTGAAGCTTTCTTT.

V is TRBV3-1 (or the pseudogene TRBV3-2) and J is TRBJ2-3; 8 bases line up with TRBD2. There are 17 residues in the CDR3. The ends lost 1 base at V and 5 bases at J; junction bases unmatched: 11. Germline CDR1 reads LGHDT; CDR2 reads YNNKEL (reference sequence). CDR3 protein: CASSQGSGGGGLDTQYF. CDR3 nucleotides: TGTGCCAGCAGCCAAGGGAGCGGGGGCGGTGGATTAGATACGCAGTATTTT.

This clone was seen a single time. J is TRBJ2-5 and V is TRBV7-2; D not certain. CDR3 length: 13 amino acids. The V end lost 2 bases, the J end lost 5 bases, and 9 bases lay between the germline ends. Germline V gene data show CDR1 as SGHTA and CDR2 as FQGNSA. The CDR3 loop reads CASSLTTLETQYF. The CDR3, as DNA: TGTGCCAGCAGCTTAACTACTTTGGAGACCCAGTACTTC.

In its sample, this clone was seen a few times. This sequence joins TRBV18 and TRBJ1-1; D unclear. The CDR3 totals 14 residues. The germline V gene encodes CDR1 KGHSH and CDR2 LQKENI. Trimming took 1 base from V and 4 from J, leaving 10 bases between them. CDR3 protein: CASSPLALSTEAFF. The CDR3 DNA is TGTGCCAGCTCACCACTGGCCTTGAGCACTGAAGCTTTCTTT.

The genes are TRBV7-3 and TRBJ2-7; TRBD1 or TRBD2 may be the D gene (6 bases each). The CDR3 is made up of 18 amino acids. V lost 2 bases and J 7 bases, leaving 27 bases between the germline ends. Per germline, CDR1 SGHTA and CDR2 FQGTGA. CDR3: CASSLPDRGDFNIREQYV. The DNA for the CDR3 is TGTGCCAGCAGCTTACCGGATAGGGGGGACTTTAATATCCGGGAGCAGTACGTC.

V is TRBV28 and J is TRBJ1-6; TRBD1 might be the D (6 bases). The germline CDR1 and CDR2 sequences are MDHEN and SYDVKM. V was clipped by 5 bases and J by 9 bases, with 17 bases between them. The CDR3 is made up of 15 amino acids. CDR3 nucleotide sequence: TGTGCCAGCAGTCCCCGGACAGCGGTGGGTTCACCCCTCCACTTT. Translated, it gives CASSPRTAVGSPLHF.

The chain joins TRBV27 to TRBJ2-7; D is perhaps TRBD1 (5 bases). The germline gives CDR1 MNHEY, CDR2 SMNVEV (reference sequence). The CDR3 contains 15 residues. The V gene lost 0 bases and the J gene lost 2 bases, with 11 bases spanning the gap. CDR3 bases: TGTGCCAGCAGTTTATCGTATCAAGGGGCCTACGAGCAGTACGTC. Translating it yields CASSLSYQGAYEQYV.

The genes are TRBV5-6 and TRBJ2-5, with 8 bases lining up with TRBD1. The V gene's germline CDR1 is SGHDT and CDR2 YYEEEE. Trimming took 4 bases from V and 7 from J; bases not matched to a gene: 12. The CDR3 is 15 residues long. For the CDR3, the DNA is TGTGCCAGCAGCGCGAATGCCCAGGGGGCGCGGACCCAGTACTTC. Its translation is CASSANAQGARTQYF.

This chain connects TRBV4-1 to TRBJ2-4; D tentatively fits TRBD1 or TRBD2 (5 bases each). Germline values: CDR1 MGHRA, CDR2 YSYEKL. With 3 bases removed from V and 0 bases from J, the gap between germline ends came to 12 bases. The CDR3 is 16 amino acids. The chain's CDR3 is CASSQFVGVAKNIQYF. CDR3 bases: TGCGCCAGCAGCCAGTTCGTGGGGGTAGCCAAAAACATTCAGTACTTC.

This chain links TRBV5-1 with TRBJ2-5; 9 bases are shared with TRBD2. After removal of 4 bases from V and 0 bases from J, the junction contained 7 bases not matched to a gene. Germline-derived CDR1 and CDR2 are SGHRS and YFSETQ. The CDR3 contains 16 residues. CDR3 loop: CASSKRTSANQETQYF. Written as DNA, the CDR3 is TGCGCCAGCAGCAAACGGACTAGCGCCAACCAAGAGACCCAGTACTTC.

V gene TRBV12-5 combines with J gene TRBJ2-3; a possible D gene is TRBD2 (6 bases). The germline V gene encodes CDR1 LGHNT and CDR2 FRNRAP. V was shortened by 6 bases and J by 0 bases, with 10 bases between the two germline ends. This CDR3 has 14 amino acids. The CDR3 nucleotides read TGTGCTAGTGGCCTCGGGACTAGCACAGATACGCAGTATTTT. Protein product: CASGLGTSTDTQYF.

CDR3 sequence (DNA): TGTGCCAGCAGCGTAGAGTGGGACAGTGGGGGGATATGGTTAGAAAAACTGTTTTTT. Amino acid sequence: CASSVEWDSGGIWLEKLFF. The genes are TRBV9 and TRBJ1-4, with TRBD1 identical over 7 bases. Germline CDR1 is SGDLS and CDR2 is YYNGEE. CDR3 length equals 19 residues. Unmatched junction bases numbered 19, after V lost 0 bases and J lost 8 bases.

J is TRBJ1-2 and V is TRBV7-2; no reliable D call. This CDR3 has 13 amino acids. CDR1 is SGHTA and CDR2 is FQGNSA in the germline V gene. The ends were cut back, 1 base at V and 7 bases at J, with 10 bases in the middle. CDR3 sequence: CASSLGRRGGYTF. CDR3 sequence (DNA): TGTGCCAGCAGCTTAGGTCGTCGGGGTGGCTACACCTTC.

The chain employs TRBV4-1 and TRBJ1-6; 7 bases match TRBD1. From germline, CDR1 is MGHRA and CDR2 YSYEKL. J lost 8 bases, V lost 3 bases, and 10 bases had no gene match. The CDR3 is 16 residues long. CDR3 in DNA: TGCGCCAGCAGCCAGGTCCTAGGGGGCCTGGATTCACCCCTCCACTTT. Its protein product is CASSQVLGGLDSPLHF.

The DNA for the CDR3 is TGCGCCAGCAGCTTCGGGCTAATCACAGATACGCAGTATTTT. It translates to CASSFGLITDTQYF. The chain combines TRBV5-1 with TRBJ2-3, with D unresolved. The V and J ends lost 2 bases and 2 bases respectively, with 9 bases between them. The CDR3 covers 14 residues. CDR1 and CDR2 from the germline V gene are SGHRS and YFSETQ.

The J gene is TRBJ2-6, the V gene TRBV18; D possibly uses TRBD1 or TRBD2 (6 bases each). This CDR3 is built from 15 residues. Germline-derived CDR1 and CDR2 are KGHSH and LQKENI. The V and J ends lost 3 bases and 3 bases respectively, with 9 bases between them. The CDR3 DNA sequence: TGTGCCAGCTCACCGGGGGGCCATGGGGCCAACGTCCTGACTTTC. Translating gives CASSPGGHGANVLTF.

This clone appeared a few times. The J gene is TRBJ1-4, the V gene TRBV18, with TRBD1 identical over 7 bases. Losses at the gene ends were 4 bases for V and 6 bases for J; bases not matched to a gene: 5. Germline values: CDR1 KGHSH, CDR2 LQKENI. The CDR3 runs 14 residues. CDR3 loop: CASSLDTGDEKLFF. The CDR3 DNA is TGTGCCAGCTCACTTGATACAGGGGATGAAAAACTGTTTTTT.